The next 18 T cell receptor beta chains were all read from a single sample in a study of radiation and T cells in renal cell carcinoma. This table comes from immunoSEQ multiplex PCR, and its TCRdb copy is limited to in-frame clones, with some not included. The repertoire includes 15,000 to 20,000 clones, about 50% of them detected once, and over 9.5% sits in the top ten. The treatment denotes: 15 Gy SBRT to primary tumor, nephrectomy 4 weeks later. Sequences were derived from tumor tissue, sampled from a patient whose treatment included radiotherapy and nephrectomy. Source of these receptors: a man aged 45 to 65 with renal cell carcinoma.

J is TRBJ1-2 and V is TRBV19, with no clear D. Deletions cut 3 bases from V and 4 bases from J, with 12 bases between. Germline V gene lookup returns CDR1 LNHDA and CDR2 SQIVND (reference sequence). The CDR3 covers 14 residues. The CDR3 bases are TGTGCCAGTAGTATCCGCACTAACCTCTATGGCTACACCTTC. This sequence encodes CASSIRTNLYGYTF.

The rearrangement joins TRBV9 to TRBJ2-1; D possibly corresponds to TRBD2 (5 bases). From germline, CDR1 is SGDLS and CDR2 YYNGEE. V was pared by 5 bases and J by 2 bases, with 14 bases between. The CDR3 contains 15 residues. CDR3 region: CASSDPEDPYNEQFF. CDR3 DNA: TGTGCCAGCAGTGACCCGGAGGATCCCTACAATGAGCAGTTCTTC.

J is TRBJ1-1 and V is TRBV6-6; D gene ambiguous. Trimming removed 5 bases from V and 3 bases from J, with 7 bases in between. The CDR3 consists of 12 residues. CDR1 MNHNY and CDR2 SVGAGI come from the germline V gene (reference sequence). The CDR3 coding sequence is TGTGCCAGCAGTGGAGGGCACACTGAAGCTTTCTTT. It yields the protein CASSGGHTEAFF.

This clone came up a few times. J is TRBJ2-1 and V is TRBV5-8, with no clear D. The V end was cut by 4 bases, the J end by 7 bases, with 9 bases between. The CDR3 runs 12 residues. Germline loops: CDR1 SGHTS, CDR2 YDEGEE. The CDR3 sequence: CASSNYQNEQFF. CDR3 coding DNA: TGTGCCAGCAGCAACTATCAAAATGAGCAGTTCTTC.

The CDR3 DNA reads as TGCGCCAGCAGCCATCCCGGGACCGCCGAGCAGTACTTC. It translates to CASSHPGTAEQYF. V and J are TRBV4-3 and TRBJ2-7; D may correspond to TRBD1 or TRBD2 (5 bases each). The germline V and J ends were trimmed by 3 bases and 6 bases, with 12 bases remaining between them. This CDR3 contains 13 residues. The germline V gene has CDR1 LGHNA and CDR2 YSLEER.

This clone was picked up one time. This chain uses TRBV5-6 with TRBJ2-1, with 7 bases aligning to TRBD2. The trim removed 0 bases at V and 7 bases at J, leaving 4 bases unmatched. The germline gives CDR1 SGHDT, CDR2 YYEEEE. The CDR3 is 14 residues long. CDR3 sequence reads: CASSLEGGRNEQFF. CDR3 coding DNA: TGTGCCAGCAGCTTGGAGGGAGGGAGGAATGAGCAGTTCTTC.

This clone showed up just a few times. CDR3: CASSLLSGRNSYEQYF. The CDR3 coding sequence is TGTGCCAGCAGCTTACTTAGCGGGCGGAACTCCTACGAGCAGTACTTC. The J gene is TRBJ2-7, the V gene TRBV7-9; 7 bases map to TRBD2. The CDR3 runs to 16 residues. The germline gives CDR1 SEHNR, CDR2 FQNEAQ (reference sequence). V shed 2 bases, J shed 0 bases, and the junction held 7 bases outside the gene matches.

The table lists this clone with a count of one. This chain joins TRBV7-2 and TRBJ2-5; the match to TRBD2 covers 7 bases. The V gene's germline CDR1 is SGHTA and CDR2 FQGNSA. The CDR3 is made up of 17 amino acids. Trimming removed 5 bases from V and 0 bases from J; junction bases left unmatched: 12. CDR3 sequence reads: CASSRQGGGAYQETQYF. The CDR3 region has the DNA TGTGCCAGCAGCCGCCAGGGCGGGGGAGCGTACCAAGAGACCCAGTACTTC.

The chain recombines TRBV5-1 with TRBJ1-6, with D tentatively TRBD1 (5 bases). The germline gives CDR1 SGHRS, CDR2 YFSETQ. The CDR3 has 15 amino acids. Deletions cut 4 bases from V and 5 bases from J, with 13 bases between. In nucleotides, the CDR3 is TGCGCCAGCAGCGGCACCGGGGCCCATAATTCACCCCTCCACTTT. Residues: CASSGTGAHNSPLHF.

The genes are TRBV18 and TRBJ2-3; the D is unclear. Germline V lookup: CDR1 KGHSH, CDR2 LQKENI. The CDR3 runs to 13 residues. Between the trimmed V and J ends, which lost 5 bases and 0 bases, there was a span of 6 bases. DNA of the CDR3: TGTGCCAGCTCAGCCTCTAGCACAGATACGCAGTATTTT. This encodes CASSASSTDTQYF. Full variable domain (rest looked up from reference TRBV18 and TRBJ2-3): NAGVMQNPRHLVRRRGQEARLRCSPMKGHSHVYWYRQLPEEGLKFMVYLQKENIIDESGMPKERFSAEFPKEGPSILRIQQVVRGDSAAYFCASSASSTDTQYFGPGTRLTVL.

This clone occurred a few times. The chain uses TRBV19 and TRBJ1-5, with 9 positions matching TRBD1. This CDR3 region has 15 residues. CDR1 and CDR2 (germline): LNHDA, SQIVND (reference sequence). Trimming took 2 bases from V and 4 from J; bases not matched to a gene: 3. The CDR3 loop is CASSILQGANQPQHF. CDR3 nucleotide sequence: TGTGCCAGTAGTATATTACAGGGGGCAAATCAGCCCCAGCATTTT.

The CDR3 sequence: CASSLLAGPGMETQYF. The CDR3 DNA is TGTGCCAGCAGCCTGTTAGCGGGCCCGGGCATGGAGACCCAGTACTTC. This chain joins TRBV9 and TRBJ2-5; 7 nucleotides agree with TRBD2. The trim removed 4 bases at V and 5 bases at J, leaving 14 bases unmatched. The CDR3 loop spans 16 amino acids. Germline V gene lookup returns CDR1 SGDLS and CDR2 YYNGEE.

V usage is TRBV19 and J usage is TRBJ1-2; TRBD1 agrees at 8 bases. Germline V gene sequence: CDR1 LNHDA, CDR2 SQIVND (reference sequence). The CDR3 runs to 13 residues. After removal of 9 bases from V and 7 bases from J, the junction contained 10 bases not matched to a gene. This CDR3 reads CASRQGLKGGYTF. The CDR3 DNA follows: TGTGCCAGCAGACAGGGGCTTAAGGGTGGCTACACCTTC. Filled out from reference TRBV19 and TRBJ1-2, the complete variable domain reads DGGITQSPKYLFRKEGQNVTLSCEQNLNHDAMYWYRQDPGQGLRLIYYSQIVNDFQKGDIAEGYSVSREKKESFPLTVTSAQKNPTAFYLCASRQGLKGGYTFGSGTRLTVV.

The chain carries TRBV7-8 and TRBJ2-3; D gene ambiguous. This CDR3 is built from 14 residues. Germline values: CDR1 SGHVS, CDR2 FQNEAQ. V was clipped by 5 bases and J by 3 bases, with 12 bases between them. CDR3 DNA sequence: TGTGCCAGCAGCCCTCGGATTGTGACAGATACGCAGTATTTT. It encodes CASSPRIVTDTQYF. Full variable domain (rest looked up from reference TRBV7-8 and TRBJ2-3): GAGVSQSPRYKVAKRGQDVALRCDPISGHVSLFWYQQALGQGPEFLTYFQNEAQLDKSGLPSDRFFAERPEGSVSTLKIQRTQQEDSAVYLCASSPRIVTDTQYFGPGTRLTVL.

This CDR3 reads CASRRDFADTQYF. The CDR3 DNA follows: TGTGCCAGCCGGAGGGATTTCGCAGATACGCAGTATTTT. The gene calls are TRBV6-5 and TRBJ2-3, with D possibly matching TRBD2 (6 bases). Trimming stripped 8 bases from V and 4 bases from J, with 13 bases between. Germline V gene sequence: CDR1 MNHEY, CDR2 SVGAGI. The CDR3 runs 13 residues.

The chain links TRBV5-1 to TRBJ1-1; the D gene is possibly TRBD1 (5 bases). The length of the CDR3 is 15 residues. The germline CDR1 and CDR2 sequences are SGHRS and YFSETQ. Trimming stripped 4 bases from V and 2 bases from J, with 15 bases between. CDR3 nucleotides: TGCGCCAGCAGCCCAATCTTGGGGGGTAACACTGAAGCTTTCTTT. This encodes CASSPILGGNTEAFF.

V is TRBV19 and J is TRBJ1-4; 9 nucleotides align to TRBD1. The CDR3 length is 15 residues. Looked up from germline, CDR1 is LNHDA and CDR2 is SQIVND (reference sequence). The junction had 6 bases not matched to a gene; V was cut back by 5 bases and J by 5 bases. CDR3 nucleotide sequence: TGTGCCAGTAGTCTGGACAGGGGAGGGAATGAAAAACTGTTTTTT. This translates into CASSLDRGGNEKLFF. Full variable domain (outside the CDR3, taken from reference TRBV19 and TRBJ1-4): DGGITQSPKYLFRKEGQNVTLSCEQNLNHDAMYWYRQDPGQGLRLIYYSQIVNDFQKGDIAEGYSVSREKKESFPLTVTSAQKNPTAFYLCASSLDRGGNEKLFFGSGTQLSVL.

This CDR3 reads CASSRELAGGRDTQYF. In nucleotides, the CDR3 is TGTGCCAGCAGCCGCGAGCTAGCGGGAGGCCGGGATACGCAGTATTTT. The chain recombines TRBV5-5 with TRBJ2-3; the match to TRBD2 covers 11 bases. Germline assignment: CDR1 SGHKS and CDR2 YYEKEE (reference sequence). CDR3 length: 16 amino acids. J gave up 6 bases and V 4 bases, and 10 bases lay outside the gene matches.